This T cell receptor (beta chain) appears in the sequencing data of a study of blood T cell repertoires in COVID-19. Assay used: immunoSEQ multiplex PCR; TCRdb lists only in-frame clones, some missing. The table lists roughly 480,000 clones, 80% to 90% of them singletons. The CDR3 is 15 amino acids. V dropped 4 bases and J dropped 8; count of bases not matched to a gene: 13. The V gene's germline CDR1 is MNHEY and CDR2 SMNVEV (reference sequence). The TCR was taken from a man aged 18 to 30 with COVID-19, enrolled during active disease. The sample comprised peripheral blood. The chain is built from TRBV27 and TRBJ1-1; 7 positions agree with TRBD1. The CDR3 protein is CASSSWDSLKEEAFF. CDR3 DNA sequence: TGTGCCAGCAGTTCCTGGGACAGTCTCAAAGAGGAAGCTTTCTTT.